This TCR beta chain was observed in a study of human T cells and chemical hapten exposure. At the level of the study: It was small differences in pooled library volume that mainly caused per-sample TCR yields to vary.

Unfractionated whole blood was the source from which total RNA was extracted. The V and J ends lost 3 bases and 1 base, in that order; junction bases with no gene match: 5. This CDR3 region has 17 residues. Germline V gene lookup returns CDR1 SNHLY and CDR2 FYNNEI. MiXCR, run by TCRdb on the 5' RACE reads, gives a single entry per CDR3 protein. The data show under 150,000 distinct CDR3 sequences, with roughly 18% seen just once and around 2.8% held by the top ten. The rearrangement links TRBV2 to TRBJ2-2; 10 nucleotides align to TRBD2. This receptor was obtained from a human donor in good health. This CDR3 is CASSDSRLAGNTGELFF. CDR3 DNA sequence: TGTGCCAGCAGTGATTCTCGACTAGCGGGGAACACCGGGGAGCTGTTTTTT.